The 19 T cell receptor beta chains below all came from one sample that was sequenced in a study of cytomegalovirus exposure and HLA in healthy donors (dated by TCRdb to the late 2010s). The library was made by the immunoSEQ multiplex PCR assay. For the multiplex PCR, a mixture combining 60 forward primers for TCR Vbeta segments and 13 reverse primers for TCR Jbeta segments was used. Entries here come from immuneACCESS through TCRdb and include only in-frame sequences with V and J called. Some clones fail to appear in such tables; in the studies checked, an unresolved V gene covers under half of the shortfall, and the cause of the remainder is unknown. The table for this sample lists about 160,000 clones; roughly 84% of them were counted only once. The leading ten clones occupy around 2.1% of the sample. Material for sequencing was PBMCs. These receptors were obtained from a man aged 18-30 years in good health and CMV-seropositive.

The chain joins TRBV7-3 to TRBJ2-3; no reliable D call. The CDR3 contains 14 residues. V shed 2 bases and J shed 4 bases, with 10 bases lying between them. Germline V lookup: CDR1 SGHTA, CDR2 FQGTGA. The chain's CDR3 is CASSLDASPDTQYF. The DNA for the CDR3 is TGTGCCAGCAGCTTAGATGCTAGTCCAGATACGCAGTATTTT.

CDR3 in DNA: TGTGCCAGCCGTAGGGCAGGGGGTGATCAGCCCCAGCATTTT. This encodes CASRRAGGDQPQHF. V is TRBV19 and J is TRBJ1-5, with 7 bases matching TRBD1. In germline, CDR1 is LNHDA, CDR2 SQIVND (reference sequence). This CDR3 comprises 14 residues. Trimming at V came to 9 bases and at J to 5 bases, leaving 10 bases not matched to a gene.

The chain uses TRBV9 and TRBJ1-4; 8 bases match TRBD1. The CDR3 is made up of 14 amino acids. Germline CDR1 is SGDLS and CDR2 is YYNGEE. Unmatched junction bases numbered 5, after V lost 3 bases and J lost 7 bases. For the CDR3, the DNA is TGTGCCAGCAGCGGCACAGGGGGGACTGAAAAACTGTTTTTT. It is translated as CASSGTGGTEKLFF.

The CDR3 DNA follows: TGTGCCATCAGTCCGGAGGCCTACGAGCAGTACTTC. Residues: CAISPEAYEQYF. V is TRBV10-3 and J is TRBJ2-5, with D possibly being TRBD2 (5 bases). The tail of the sequence fits TRBJ2-7 better, so the J call may be wrong. Germline CDR1 reads ENHRY; CDR2 reads SYGVKD. The CDR3 totals 12 residues.

This chain joins TRBV11-2 and TRBJ2-3, with D perhaps matching TRBD2 (6 bases). This CDR3 comprises 17 residues. Trimming removed 0 bases from V and 0 bases from J, with 13 bases in between. CDR1 is SGHAT, CDR2 FQNNGV, per germline. DNA of the CDR3: TGTGCCAGCAGCTTAGATATGAGGCGGGGAAGCACAGATACGCAGTATTTT. This translates into CASSLDMRRGSTDTQYF.

V gene TRBV15 combines with J gene TRBJ2-1; D is perhaps TRBD1 (6 bases). Between the trimmed V and J ends, which lost 2 bases and 5 bases, there was a span of 10 bases. CDR1 and CDR2 (germline): LNHNV, YYDKDF (reference sequence). The CDR3 spans 14 residues. As DNA, the CDR3 is TGTGCCACCAGCAGACCGGACAGAGACAATGAGCAGTTCTTC. Translated: CATSRPDRDNEQFF.

This clone was observed a single time. This rearrangement joins TRBV7-9 to TRBJ1-1; D perhaps matches TRBD1 (5 bases). This CDR3 is 12 amino acids long. The germline V and J ends were trimmed by 2 bases and 8 bases, with 9 bases remaining between them. The germline gives CDR1 SEHNR, CDR2 FQNEAQ (reference sequence). The CDR3 bases are TGTGCCAGCAGCTTACGGGACTTGGAAGCTTTCTTT. This sequence encodes CASSLRDLEAFF.

The genes are TRBV10-3 and TRBJ1-5; D uncertain. Germline lookup yields CDR1 ENHRY and CDR2 SYGVKD. V lost 4 bases and J 4 bases, leaving 8 bases between the germline ends. This CDR3 contains 13 residues. The CDR3 loop is CAISASENQPQHF. CDR3 DNA sequence: TGTGCCATCAGTGCCTCGGAGAATCAGCCCCAGCATTTT.

The rearrangement joins TRBV7-9 to TRBJ1-5; TRBD1 matches 9 bases. The ends lost 5 bases at V and 3 bases at J; junction bases unmatched: 5. Germline V lookup: CDR1 SEHNR, CDR2 FQNEAQ (reference sequence). The CDR3 consists of 15 residues. CDR3 amino acids: CASSRGQGINQPQHF. In DNA, the CDR3 is TGTGCCAGCAGCCGGGGACAGGGTATCAATCAGCCCCAGCATTTT.

The CDR3 DNA is TGTGCCTGGAGTCGGACAGCCAGTTACTACGAGCAGTACTTC. This gives the protein CAWSRTASYYEQYF. V gene TRBV30 combines with J gene TRBJ2-7, with D tentatively TRBD1 (6 bases). Per the germline V gene, CDR1 is GTSNPN and CDR2 is SVGIG (reference sequence). CDR3 length equals 14 residues. Trimming shortened V by 2 bases and J by 3 bases, and 14 bases separated the two germline ends.

The V and J genes are TRBV7-9 and TRBJ1-1, with a possible D match to TRBD1 (5 bases). With 6 bases removed from V and 5 bases from J, the gap between germline ends came to 16 bases. From germline, CDR1 is SEHNR and CDR2 FQNEAQ (reference sequence). The CDR3 is 14 amino acids. The CDR3 loop is CASRPTFHRTEAFF. In DNA form, the CDR3 reads TGTGCCAGCAGACCCACGTTTCACAGGACTGAAGCTTTCTTT.

The chain links TRBV2 to TRBJ1-6, with a possible D match to TRBD1 (6 bases). Germline V gene data show CDR1 as SNHLY and CDR2 as FYNNEI. The V gene lost 6 bases and the J gene lost 8 bases, with 8 bases spanning the gap. The CDR3 extends over 12 amino acids. CDR3 sequence: CASRDSYSPLHF. In DNA, the CDR3 is TGTGCCAGCAGGGACAGTTATTCACCCCTCCACTTT. The variable domain in full, with the rest retrieved from reference TRBV2 and TRBJ1-6, is EPEVTQTPSHQVTQMGQEVILRCVPISNHLYFYWYRQILGQKVEFLVSFYNNEISEKSEIFDDQFSVERPDGSNFTLKIRSTKLEDSAMYFCASRDSYSPLHFGNGTRLTVT.

This rearrangement joins TRBV11-2 to TRBJ2-4; tentatively, D is TRBD2 (5 bases). CDR1 and CDR2 from the germline V gene are SGHAT and FQNNGV. The CDR3 length is 16 residues. Trimming took 5 bases from V and 0 from J, leaving 14 bases between them. CDR3 DNA: TGTGCCAGCAGCCCAGCAGCGGTAGTAGCCAAAAACATTCAGTACTTC. It specifies CASSPAAVVAKNIQYF.

This rearrangement joins TRBV4-1 to TRBJ1-3, with D hard to call. Per germline, CDR1 MGHRA and CDR2 YSYEKL. The CDR3 is 17 amino acids. Trimming took off 0 bases at V and 3 bases at J, with 15 bases between the two ends. The CDR3 region is CASSQEGSSGVGNTIYF. The CDR3 nucleotides read TGCGCCAGCAGCCAAGAAGGGTCCTCGGGAGTTGGAAACACCATATATTTT.

The genes are TRBV9 and TRBJ2-7; TRBD2 might be the D (7 bases). CDR1 and CDR2 (germline): SGDLS, YYNGEE. Trimming shortened V by 3 bases and J by 5 bases, and 12 bases separated the two germline ends. This CDR3 region has 13 residues. The CDR3 loop reads CASSEGGANEQYF. Here the CDR3 DNA reads TGTGCCAGCAGCGAAGGGGGGGCCAACGAGCAGTACTTC.

The V and J genes are TRBV9 and TRBJ1-1, with D tentatively TRBD1 (5 bases). The CDR3 loop spans 14 amino acids. Germline assignment: CDR1 SGDLS and CDR2 YYNGEE. Trimming removed 0 bases at V and 3 bases at J, with 9 bases between. DNA of the CDR3: TGTGCCAGCAGCGTAGTTTCACAGGACACTGAAGCTTTCTTT. This gives the protein CASSVVSQDTEAFF.

The chain recombines TRBV5-6 with TRBJ1-2, with D maybe TRBD1 (6 bases). V gave up 0 bases and J gave up 5 bases, with 8 bases separating them. Germline lookup yields CDR1 SGHDT and CDR2 YYEEEE. This CDR3 is built from 13 residues. CDR3 coding DNA: TGTGCCAGCAGCTTGGTACAGGGATATGGCTACACCTTC. It encodes CASSLVQGYGYTF.

The rearrangement joins TRBV29-1 to TRBJ1-1; TRBD1 agrees at 8 bases. The CDR3 loop spans 11 amino acids. Germline trimming cut 7 bases from V and 7 bases from J; bases unmatched to any gene: 5. The V gene's germline CDR1 is SQVTM and CDR2 ANQGSEA. The CDR3 region has the DNA TGCAGCGGAGGGACAGGTCTTGAAGCTTTCTTT. Translating it yields CSGGTGLEAFF.

The chain is built from TRBV5-1 and TRBJ2-3, with a possible D match to TRBD2 (5 bases). The germline CDR1 and CDR2 sequences are SGHRS and YFSETQ. V lost 0 bases and J 0 bases, leaving 11 bases between the germline ends. The CDR3 consists of 16 residues. CDR3 in amino acids: CASSLGGSTSTDTQYF. CDR3 nucleotide sequence: TGCGCCAGCAGCTTGGGAGGGAGCACTAGCACAGATACGCAGTATTTT. The whole variable domain, filled in from reference TRBV5-1 and TRBJ2-3, reads KAGVTQTPRYLIKTRGQQVTLSCSPISGHRSVSWYQQTPGQGLQFLFEYFSETQRNKGNFPGRFSGRQFSNSRSEMNVSTLELGDSALYLCASSLGGSTSTDTQYFGPGTRLTVL.